The 26 T cell receptor beta chains reported below all come from one sample, sequenced in a study of blood T cell repertoires in COVID-19. This table comes from immunoSEQ multiplex PCR, and its TCRdb copy is limited to in-frame clones, with some not included. The table lists around 130,000 clones, 85% to 90% of them singletons. The sequenced sample consisted of peripheral blood. The receptor source for this set is a man in his 70s with active COVID-19.

This rearrangement joins TRBV5-4 to TRBJ1-1; D is possibly TRBD1 (5 bases). Trimming took off 5 bases at V and 2 bases at J, with 10 bases between the two ends. Germline CDR1 SGHNT, CDR2 YYREEE (reference sequence). The CDR3 runs 13 residues. CDR3 sequence reads: CASSGDFNTEAFF. The CDR3 nucleotides are TGTGCCAGCAGTGGGGACTTTAACACTGAAGCTTTCTTT.

V and J are TRBV5-1 and TRBJ1-2; D is possibly TRBD1 (5 bases). This CDR3 is 13 amino acids long. Trimming took off 3 bases at V and 4 bases at J, with 10 bases between the two ends. The V gene's germline CDR1 is SGHRS and CDR2 YFSETQ. The CDR3 sequence is CASSSRETYGYTF. CDR3 DNA sequence: TGCGCCAGCAGCTCCAGGGAAACCTATGGCTACACCTTC.

The chain employs TRBV5-4 and TRBJ2-7; 12 bases are a match to TRBD2. This CDR3 has 17 amino acids. Unmatched junction bases numbered 9, after V lost 0 bases and J lost 5 bases. CDR1 SGHNT and CDR2 YYREEE come from the germline V gene (reference sequence). The CDR3 region is CASSLVLAGGPSHEQYF. The DNA of the CDR3 is TGTGCCAGCAGCTTGGTTCTAGCGGGAGGGCCTTCCCACGAGCAGTACTTC.

The chain carries TRBV5-4 and TRBJ1-2; a weak D match, TRBD1 (5 bases). The CDR3 sequence is 14 residues long. With 4 bases removed from V and 2 bases from J, the gap between germline ends came to 12 bases. The germline V gene encodes CDR1 SGHNT and CDR2 YYREEE (reference sequence). This chain's CDR3 is CASSPRTLNYGYTF. For the CDR3, the DNA is TGTGCCAGCAGCCCCCGGACACTAAACTATGGCTACACCTTC.

This chain joins TRBV29-1 and TRBJ1-1; 7 bases are a match to TRBD1. The CDR3 spans 12 residues. Germline values: CDR1 SQVTM, CDR2 ANQGSEA. The V and J ends lost 6 bases and 11 bases, in that order; junction bases with no gene match: 12. CDR3 in DNA: TGCAGCGTCCTCGAAGGGGGCGGCGGGGCTTTCTTT. Amino acid sequence: CSVLEGGGGAFF.

The chain uses TRBV3-1 (or the pseudogene TRBV3-2) and TRBJ2-7; TRBD1 matches 11 bases. The CDR3 covers 15 residues. J lost 7 bases, V lost 0 bases, and 5 bases had no gene match. Germline V lookup: CDR1 LGHDT, CDR2 YNNKEL (reference sequence). The CDR3 bases are TGTGCCAGCAGCCAAGAAGGACAGGGGGCGAAGGAGCAGTACTTC. Protein product: CASSQEGQGAKEQYF.

The V and J genes are TRBV11-2 and TRBJ2-7; D possibly corresponds to TRBD2 (6 bases). The CDR3 covers 15 residues. Trimming stripped 0 bases from V and 2 bases from J, with 11 bases between. Germline assignment: CDR1 SGHAT and CDR2 FQNNGV. The CDR3 DNA is TGTGCCAGCAGCTTAGAAAATAGCGGACCCTACGAGCAGTACTTC. Encoded protein: CASSLENSGPYEQYF.

The chain is built from TRBV25-1 and TRBJ2-1; 9 positions match TRBD2. V dropped 1 base and J dropped 5; count of bases not matched to a gene: 9. Germline CDR1 reads MGHDK; CDR2 reads SYGVNS. CDR3 length equals 17 residues. The DNA for the CDR3 is TGTGCCAGCAGTGAATTAGCGGGAGAGCATGGGGACAATGAGCAGTTCTTC. Its protein product is CASSELAGEHGDNEQFF.

This clone was detected once. The chain carries TRBV5-4 and TRBJ2-7; tentative D call: TRBD2 (6 bases). Germline loops: CDR1 SGHNT, CDR2 YYREEE (reference sequence). The CDR3 loop spans 15 amino acids. The V end lost 5 bases, the J end lost 3 bases, and 18 bases lay between the germline ends. CDR3 sequence reads: CASRLGGSSDYEQYF. The CDR3 DNA follows: TGTGCCAGCAGACTCGGGGGATCATCGGACTACGAGCAGTACTTC. The full variable domain, in which reference TRBV5-4 and TRBJ2-7 provide the parts outside the CDR3, is ETGVTQSPTHLIKTRGQQVTLRCSSQSGHNTVSWYQQALGQGPQFIFQYYREEENGRGNFPPRFSGLQFPNYSSELNVNALELDDSALYLCASRLGGSSDYEQYFGPGTRLTVT.

This chain connects TRBV15 to TRBJ2-3; 8 positions agree with TRBD1. The CDR3 contains 15 residues. V trimming: 3 bases; J trimming: 4 bases; junction bases outside the gene matches: 6. From germline, CDR1 is LNHNV and CDR2 YYDKDF (reference sequence). DNA for the CDR3: TGTGCCACCAGCAGGAGGACAGGGACGGCAGATACGCAGTATTTT. Amino acid sequence: CATSRRTGTADTQYF.

The sample holds one count of this clone. This chain uses TRBV3-1 (or the pseudogene TRBV3-2) with TRBJ2-3, with 10 positions matching TRBD2. This CDR3 has 16 residues. Looked up from germline, CDR1 is LGHDT and CDR2 is YNNKEL (reference sequence). The V and J ends lost 2 bases and 3 bases, in that order; junction bases with no gene match: 5. The CDR3 DNA reads as TGTGCCAGCAGCCAACGGACTAGCGGACCGACAGATACGCAGTATTTT. Its translation: CASSQRTSGPTDTQYF.

This clone was seen only once. The J gene is TRBJ2-7, the V gene TRBV7-2, with TRBD2 matching over 13 bases. Germline trimming cut 0 bases from V and 8 bases from J; bases unmatched to any gene: 7. The CDR3 has 16 amino acids. Germline V gene lookup returns CDR1 SGHTA and CDR2 FQGNSA. The CDR3: CASSLASGLAGDKQYF. The CDR3 coding sequence is TGTGCCAGCAGCTTAGCGTCCGGACTAGCGGGAGATAAGCAGTACTTC. The full variable domain, rest sourced from reference TRBV7-2 and TRBJ2-7, is GAGVSQSPSNKVTEKGKDVELRCDPISGHTALYWYRQSLGQGLEFLIYFQGNSAPDKSGLPSDRFSAERTGGSVSTLTIQRTQQEDSAVYLCASSLASGLAGDKQYFGPGTRLTVT.

The V call is TRBV5-1, the J call TRBJ1-3; 8 bases agree with TRBD1. CDR1 is SGHRS and CDR2 is YFSETQ in the germline V gene. The V segment lost 7 bases and the J segment 4 bases; nucleotides outside the gene matches: 7. The CDR3 is 14 residues long. The CDR3 reads CASATGGEGNTIYF. The CDR3 DNA is TGCGCCAGCGCTACAGGGGGAGAAGGAAACACCATATATTTT.

The V gene is TRBV2, the J gene TRBJ2-7; a possible D gene is TRBD2 (6 bases). The CDR3 has 18 residues. The ends were cut back, 1 base at V and 3 bases at J, with 22 bases in the middle. Germline assignment: CDR1 SNHLY and CDR2 FYNNEI. The CDR3 reads CASSEVGGGMERLYEQYF. The CDR3 bases are TGTGCCAGCAGTGAAGTGGGTGGGGGGATGGAGCGCCTCTACGAGCAGTACTTC.

This clone was seen only once. This chain uses TRBV5-5 with TRBJ1-2; 8 bases are shared with TRBD1. After removal of 3 bases from V and 4 bases from J, the junction contained 5 bases not matched to a gene. CDR3 length: 14 residues. Germline V gene data show CDR1 as SGHKS and CDR2 as YYEKEE (reference sequence). The CDR3 bases are TGTGCCAGCAGCTCGACAGGGGAGGCCTATGGCTACACCTTC. Protein sequence: CASSSTGEAYGYTF.

This chain uses TRBV18 with TRBJ1-1, with TRBD1 as a possible D gene (5 bases). Germline CDR1 is KGHSH and CDR2 is LQKENI. The CDR3 is made up of 16 amino acids. V was clipped by 3 bases and J by 4 bases, with 18 bases between them. The CDR3 here is CASSPGDSWAVTEAFF. The CDR3, as DNA: TGTGCCAGCTCACCCGGAGACAGTTGGGCGGTCACTGAAGCTTTCTTT.

The J gene is TRBJ2-1, the V gene TRBV28; 8 bases agree with TRBD2. The CDR3 covers 13 residues. Trimming took 4 bases from V and 7 from J; bases not matched to a gene: 3. Germline CDR1 MDHEN, CDR2 SYDVKM. The CDR3 is CASSSSGGNEQFF. The CDR3 region has the DNA TGTGCCAGCAGTTCCTCGGGGGGGAATGAGCAGTTCTTC.

V and J are TRBV6-5 and TRBJ2-5; D is possibly TRBD2 (5 bases). V was clipped by 4 bases and J by 5 bases, with 5 bases between them. Germline CDR1 is MNHEY and CDR2 is SVGAGI. The CDR3 sequence is 11 residues long. For the CDR3, the DNA is TGTGCCAGCAGTTGGAGGGAGACCCAGTACTTC. Translating gives CASSWRETQYF.

The rearrangement links TRBV7-2 to TRBJ2-2; 8 bases line up with TRBD2. V gave up 4 bases and J gave up 10 bases; unmatched junction bases: 11. CDR1 and CDR2 from the germline V gene are SGHTA and FQGNSA. CDR3 length equals 15 residues. The CDR3 DNA is TGTGCCAGCAGCTGGAGCGGGGGAGAACCCGAGGAGCTGTTTTTT. Encoded protein: CASSWSGGEPEELFF. The full variable domain, with the rest looked up from reference TRBV7-2 and TRBJ2-2, is GAGVSQSPSNKVTEKGKDVELRCDPISGHTALYWYRQSLGQGLEFLIYFQGNSAPDKSGLPSDRFSAERTGGSVSTLTIQRTQQEDSAVYLCASSWSGGEPEELFFGEGSRLTVL.

The chain combines TRBV5-4 with TRBJ2-7; 8 bases line up with TRBD2. The CDR3 totals 14 residues. V gave up 4 bases and J gave up 7 bases; unmatched junction bases: 10. Germline assignment: CDR1 SGHNT and CDR2 YYREEE (reference sequence). This CDR3 reads CASSPTGGHQEQYF. The CDR3 DNA reads TGTGCCAGCAGCCCTACGGGAGGGCACCAGGAGCAGTACTTC.

The chain recombines TRBV28 with TRBJ1-6, with a tentative D call TRBD1 (5 bases). CDR1 MDHEN and CDR2 SYDVKM come from the germline V gene. Between the trimmed V and J ends, which lost 5 bases and 8 bases, there was a span of 13 bases. The CDR3 contains 14 residues. This CDR3 is CASSLTNRHSPLHF. In DNA, the CDR3 is TGTGCCAGCAGTCTCACAAACAGGCATTCACCCCTCCACTTT.

The rearrangement joins TRBV9 to TRBJ2-3; 14 bases agree with TRBD2. The germline CDR1 and CDR2 sequences are SGDLS and YYNGEE. With 3 bases clipped from V and 5 bases from J, the junction kept 2 bases outside the gene matches. CDR3 length: 15 amino acids. The CDR3 DNA follows: TGTGCCAGCAGCGCCGGACTAGCGGGAGGAGATACGCAGTATTTT. Translation: CASSAGLAGGDTQYF. Variable domain in full (rest from reference TRBV9 and TRBJ2-3): DSGVTQTPKHLITATGQRVTLRCSPRSGDLSVYWYQQSLDQGLQFLIQYYNGEERAKGNILERFSAQQFPDLHSELNLSSLELGDSALYFCASSAGLAGGDTQYFGPGTRLTVL.

The chain joins TRBV3-1 (or the pseudogene TRBV3-2) to TRBJ2-7; TRBD1 matches 7 bases. The length of the CDR3 is 17 residues. With V trimmed by 1 base and J by 7 bases, 16 bases remained unmatched. Per the germline V gene, CDR1 is LGHDT and CDR2 is YNNKEL (reference sequence). CDR3 DNA sequence: TGTGCCAGCAGCCAAGGACCCTTGACAGGGAGAAAGGGGGAGCAGTACTTC. Translating it yields CASSQGPLTGRKGEQYF.

This clone has only a few counts. The J gene is TRBJ2-1, the V gene TRBV4-1; TRBD2 agrees at 11 bases. Germline CDR1 reads MGHRA; CDR2 reads YSYEKL. The CDR3 runs to 16 residues. J lost 4 bases, V lost 3 bases, and 5 bases had no gene match. CDR3 amino acids: CASSQVAGGPYNEQFF. The CDR3 nucleotides read TGCGCCAGCAGCCAGGTAGCGGGAGGGCCTTACAATGAGCAGTTCTTC.

The chain joins TRBV5-1 to TRBJ2-5; maybe TRBD2 (5 bases). The CDR3 runs to 14 residues. V lost 1 base and J lost 5, with 12 bases in between. The germline gives CDR1 SGHRS, CDR2 YFSETQ. The CDR3 DNA reads as TGCGCCAGCAGCTTGCAGTCGGAGCGGGAGACCCAGTACTTC. It is translated as CASSLQSERETQYF.

CDR3 sequence reads: CASSLSGGRPRHYEQYF. The CDR3 nucleotides read TGTGCCAGCAGTCTTTCCGGGGGGCGCCCCCGCCACTACGAGCAGTACTTC. V and J are TRBV28 and TRBJ2-7; tentative D call: TRBD2 (7 bases). The CDR3 has 17 amino acids. Germline CDR1 MDHEN, CDR2 SYDVKM. Trimming took off 5 bases at V and 3 bases at J, with 23 bases between the two ends. The entire variable domain, with the rest obtained from reference TRBV28 and TRBJ2-7, is as follows: DVKVTQSSRYLVKRTGEKVFLECVQDMDHENMFWYRQDPGLGLRLIYFSYDVKMKEKGDIPEGYSVSREKKERFSLILESASTNQTSMYLCASSLSGGRPRHYEQYFGPGTRLTVT.